The 20 T cell receptor beta chains reported below all come from one sample, sequenced in a study of synovial regulatory T cells in juvenile arthritis. The data were produced by immunoSEQ multiplex PCR, yet TCRdb's version contains in-frame clones alone and is incomplete. The specimen's table records 9,000 to 10,000 clones. Sequences were obtained from Treg cells from blood. The sample's subset: remaining (HLA-DR-negative) circulating blood Treg cells. All receptors come from a donor between 2 and 29 years old with juvenile idiopathic arthritis.

Its frequency marks this clone as medium-sized. CDR3 sequence reads: CASSPNRGSNQPQHF. V gene TRBV18 combines with J gene TRBJ1-5; TCRdb names TRBD1, which stays unverified in the absence of DNA. This CDR3 has 15 amino acids. No DNA is recorded. Germline V gives CDR1 KGHSH, CDR2 LQKENI.

V and J are TRBV10-2 and TRBJ2-1; checking the TCRdb D call of TRBD2 is not possible without DNA. This CDR3 has 13 residues. No DNA appears here. CDR1 and CDR2 (germline): WSHSY, SAAADI. The CDR3 region is CASRWDLDNEQFF.

The J gene is TRBJ1-6, the V gene TRBV7-2. The V gene's germline CDR1 is SGHTA and CDR2 FQGNSA. This CDR3 spans 11 amino acids. No DNA has been recorded. This chain's CDR3 is CASSFNSPLHF.

The chain links TRBV19 to TRBJ1-5. This CDR3 comprises 17 residues. There is no recorded DNA. The germline CDR1 and CDR2 sequences are LNHDA and SQIVND (reference sequence). CDR3 in amino acids: CASSMRGRAGNNQPQHF. Full variable domain (missing parts from reference TRBV19 and TRBJ1-5): DGGITQSPKYLFRKEGQNVTLSCEQNLNHDAMYWYRQDPGQGLRLIYYSQIVNDFQKGDIAEGYSVSREKKESFPLTVTSAQKNPTAFYLCASSMRGRAGNNQPQHFGDGTRLSIL.

The rearrangement links TRBV4-1 to TRBJ1-3. The length of the CDR3 is 16 residues. DNA is not on record. Germline CDR1 is MGHRA and CDR2 is YSYEKL. CDR3 region: CASSPFGRSSGNTIYF.

This chain links TRBV19 with TRBJ1-1; with no DNA, the TCRdb D assignment of TRBD1 cannot be verified. The CDR3 runs to 13 residues. No DNA was logged. Germline loops: CDR1 LNHDA, CDR2 SQIVND (reference sequence). This chain's CDR3 is CASSKLQGAEAFF.

V usage is TRBV10-3 and J usage is TRBJ2-7; with no DNA, the TCRdb D assignment of TRBD1 cannot be verified. The germline V gene has CDR1 ENHRY and CDR2 SYGVKD. The CDR3 totals 16 residues. No DNA has been recorded. The CDR3 sequence is CAISESAGQGSYEQYF.

The genes are TRBV6-4 and TRBJ2-1; the TCRdb D gene call, TRBD2, has no DNA to confirm it. The CDR3 consists of 13 residues. No DNA appears here. Germline V gives CDR1 MRHNA, CDR2 SNTAGT. CDR3 loop: CASSDSTTSPQFF.

This chain joins TRBV27 and TRBJ1-4; TCRdb outputs TRBD1, but without DNA this stays unchecked. Germline V gene lookup returns CDR1 MNHEY and CDR2 SMNVEV (reference sequence). CDR3 length: 15 amino acids. DNA for this receptor is not on file. The CDR3 reads CASRFGLTGTEKLFF.

The V call is TRBV7-9, the J call TRBJ1-2. CDR1 SEHNR and CDR2 FQNEAQ come from the germline V gene (reference sequence). This CDR3 is built from 9 residues. No DNA is listed. The CDR3 region is CASSPLRTF.

V is TRBV19 and J is TRBJ1-1; TCRdb names TRBD1, which stays unverified in the absence of DNA. Germline V lookup: CDR1 LNHDA, CDR2 SQIVND (reference sequence). The CDR3 length is 14 residues. No DNA was logged. The CDR3 sequence is CASSGQGWFTEAFF.

The chain combines TRBV6-5 with TRBJ2-7; no DNA is available, so the TRBD1 call from TCRdb remains unchecked. This CDR3 has 14 residues. The DNA is unrecorded. Germline CDR1 is MNHEY and CDR2 is SVGAGI. The CDR3 reads CANNRGKPSYEQYF.

This rearrangement joins TRBV6-5 to TRBJ2-2. This CDR3 is built from 9 residues. No DNA has been recorded. In germline, CDR1 is MNHEY, CDR2 SVGAGI. CDR3 sequence: CASTGELFF.

The J gene is TRBJ1-1, the V gene TRBV4-3. In germline, CDR1 is LGHNA, CDR2 YSLEER. The CDR3 has 15 residues. The entry carries no DNA sequence. CDR3 region: CASSQLGSLNTEAFF.

The chain is built from TRBV10-3 and TRBJ1-1; TCRdb's D call, TRBD1, is unchecked because there is no DNA. The germline V gene encodes CDR1 ENHRY and CDR2 SYGVKD. The CDR3 is 12 residues long. DNA was not recorded. CDR3 sequence: CAISTRNTEAFF.

The chain joins TRBV6-6 to TRBJ1-5; TCRdb lists TRBD1, though no DNA is available to test this call. Germline-derived CDR1 and CDR2 are MNHNY and SVGAGI (reference sequence). This CDR3 contains 14 residues. Only the protein is available. CDR3 loop: CASSSGQGNQPQHF.

The chain uses TRBV18 and TRBJ2-7; TCRdb outputs TRBD2, but without DNA this stays unchecked. This CDR3 has 12 residues. The DNA sequence is not available. Germline assignment: CDR1 KGHSH and CDR2 LQKENI. This CDR3 is CASSPFEGEQYF.

The chain carries TRBV18 and TRBJ2-1; TCRdb reports TRBD2, a call that lacks DNA to check it against. The CDR3 contains 15 residues. This entry has no DNA. Germline loops: CDR1 KGHSH, CDR2 LQKENI. CDR3 in amino acids: CASSPGLAGYNEQFF.

The chain couples TRBV19 to TRBJ1-5. The CDR3 is made up of 13 amino acids. The protein alone is recorded here. Per the germline V gene, CDR1 is LNHDA and CDR2 is SQIVND (reference sequence). This CDR3 is CASRSWGGQPQHF.

The CDR3 here is CASSIGGSPYEQYF. The chain joins TRBV19 to TRBJ2-7; TCRdb calls TRBD2, which cannot be checked without DNA. Germline V lookup: CDR1 LNHDA, CDR2 SQIVND (reference sequence). CDR3 length: 14 residues. A DNA sequence was not provided.